This T cell receptor beta chain appears in the sequencing data of a study of blood T cell repertoires in COVID-19 (dated by TCRdb to the early 2020s). Some background on the complete study: The collaborator samples originated in the United States, Italy and Spain and spanned the acute and convalescent phases of COVID-19. Samples came from the ongoing ImmuneRACE study (first 160 participants) plus 1,254 subjects from 6 global collaborators. A freely available public database, intended as a resource for researchers studying the immune response to SARS-CoV-2, is where the repertoires were released. HLA class I and class II types, where available, came from metadata supplied by the sample provider rather than from assay-based typing. The material from the prospective study consisted of cDNA or gDNA derived from T cells, B-cell-depleted T cells, or PBMCs. Sample metadata almost always included a de-identified subject ID, COVID-19 status, age in years and sex. Deeply sampled blood TCRbeta repertoires from subjects exposed to, actively infected with, or recovered from COVID-19 were included in the dataset. What the research found in general, with its limitations: The quantity of clinical and demographic metadata differed by source and by participant and was supplied without curation.

As regards this clone: What antigen it recognizes has not been identified. The sample holds no much larger clone one base away, and base qualities are not on file.

At one collaborating source in Seattle, patients were enrolled during active infection and were followed longitudinally through the course of disease. The collaborating institutions used their own protocols to collect whole blood in K2EDTA tubes. For TCRbeta analysis, collaborators shipped samples as frozen whole blood, isolated PBMCs, or DNA extracted from either of those sample types. V is reduced by 5 bases and J by 10 bases, leaving a spacing of 12 bases between them. The CDR3 holds 13 amino acids from the cysteine to the phenylalanine. Here the CDR3 DNA is all that survives: 39 bases in frame from base 1. The germline V gene (reference sequence) supplies CDR1 MNHNY and CDR2 SVGAGI. TCRbeta CDR3 regions were amplified from genomic DNA by means of the immunoSEQ Assay, a bias-controlled multiplex PCR. Per the authors' processing: The number of nucleated cells in each sample was estimated by amplification of reference gene primers within the assay. To quantify the absolute abundance of each unique TCRbeta CDR3 rearrangement, sequence reads were collapsed and filtered. For each sample, productive Simpson clonality was calculated as the square root of Simpson's diversity index across productive rearrangements. This is the immuneACCESS table as TCRdb keeps it, with only in-frame sequences that have V and J called. A part of the clones is gone; compared with another copy, unresolved V genes explain less than half, and the rest is unexplained. V, J and clone size reflect that table, while D and trimming were determined from the DNA. Present in this sample are 250,000 to 350,000 clones, 88% of which were seen just once. The ten top clones hold around 11% of the sample.

This clonotype was sampled from a woman aged 25 to 39 with COVID-19, enrolled during active disease. The material sequenced was peripheral blood. The chain joins TRBV6-6 to TRBJ1-6; TRBD1 could be the D gene, as 6 bases match. Read as DNA, the sequence is TGTGCCAGCAGTCAGCGACAGGACTCACCCCTCCACTTT. It codes for CASSQRQDSPLHF.